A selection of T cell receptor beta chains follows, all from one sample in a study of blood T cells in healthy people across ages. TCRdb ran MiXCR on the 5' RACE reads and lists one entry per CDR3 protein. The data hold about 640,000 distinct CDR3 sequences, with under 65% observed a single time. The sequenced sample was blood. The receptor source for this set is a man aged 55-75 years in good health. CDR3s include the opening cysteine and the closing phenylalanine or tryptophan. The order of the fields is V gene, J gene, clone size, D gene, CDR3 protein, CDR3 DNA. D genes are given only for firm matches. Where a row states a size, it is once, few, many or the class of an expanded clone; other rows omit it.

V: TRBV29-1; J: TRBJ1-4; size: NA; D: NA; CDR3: CSVGRQDEKLFF; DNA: TGCAGCGTTGGTCGCCAGGATGAAAAACTGTTTTTT
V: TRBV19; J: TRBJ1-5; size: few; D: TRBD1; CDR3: CASIAGTGGRSNQPQHF; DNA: TGTGCCAGTATTGCCGGGACAGGGGGAAGAAGCAATCAGCCCCAGCATTTT
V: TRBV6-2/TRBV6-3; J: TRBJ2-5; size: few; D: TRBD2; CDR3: CASSMGTSPQETQYF; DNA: TGTGCCAGCAGTATGGGGACTAGCCCCCAAGAGACCCAGTACTTC
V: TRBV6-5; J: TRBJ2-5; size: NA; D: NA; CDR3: CASSYSGVPETQYF; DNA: TGTGCCAGCAGTTACTCGGGGGTTCCAGAGACCCAGTACTTC
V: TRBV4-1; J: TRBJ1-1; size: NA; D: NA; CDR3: CASSQEWGQLNTEAFF; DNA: TGCGCCAGCAGCCAAGAATGGGGTCAGTTGAACACTGAAGCTTTCTTT
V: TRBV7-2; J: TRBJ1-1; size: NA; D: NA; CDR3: CASSLARFLGENTEAFF; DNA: TGTGCCAGCAGCTTAGCGCGGTTTCTGGGGGAGAACACTGAAGCTTTCTTT
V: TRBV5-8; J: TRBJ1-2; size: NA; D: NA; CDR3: CASSLERSGGYTF; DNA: TGTGCCAGCAGCTTGGAGCGCTCGGGTGGCTACACCTTC
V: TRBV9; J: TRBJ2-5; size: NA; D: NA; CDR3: CASSVGALSGQETQYF; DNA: TGTGCCAGCAGCGTAGGGGCATTATCGGGGCAAGAGACCCAGTACTTC
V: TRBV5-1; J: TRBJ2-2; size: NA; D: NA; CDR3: CASSLGRQRTGELFF; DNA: TGCGCCAGCAGCTTGGGACGGCAACGCACCGGGGAGCTGTTTTTT
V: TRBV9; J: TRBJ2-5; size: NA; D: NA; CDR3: CASSVDGTTQETQYF; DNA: TGTGCCAGCAGCGTAGATGGGACAACTCAAGAGACCCAGTACTTC
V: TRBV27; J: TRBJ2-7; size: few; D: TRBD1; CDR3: CASSLSTGGIPYEQYF; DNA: TGTGCCAGCAGTTTATCGACAGGGGGGATCCCCTACGAGCAGTACTTC
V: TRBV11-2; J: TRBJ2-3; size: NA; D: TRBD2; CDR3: CASSWTRPSTDTQYF; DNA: TGTGCCAGCAGCTGGACTAGACCTAGCACAGATACGCAGTATTTT
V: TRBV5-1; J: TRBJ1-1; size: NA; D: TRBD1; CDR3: CASSYYPGQKNTEAFF; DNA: TGCGCCAGCAGCTACTACCCGGGACAGAAGAACACTGAAGCTTTCTTT
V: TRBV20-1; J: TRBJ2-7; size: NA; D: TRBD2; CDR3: CSARGGGALEQYF; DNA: TGCAGTGCTAGAGGCGGGGGGGCCCTAGAGCAGTACTTC
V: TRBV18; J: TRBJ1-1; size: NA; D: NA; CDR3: CAGSPPASRDEAFF; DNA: TGTGCCGGCTCACCACCGGCGTCTAGGGATGAAGCTTTCTTT
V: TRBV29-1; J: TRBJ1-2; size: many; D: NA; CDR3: CSVGGTANYGYTF; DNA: TGCAGCGTTGGGGGGACCGCTAACTATGGCTACACCTTC
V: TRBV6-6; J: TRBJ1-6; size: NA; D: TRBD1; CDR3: CATGQGNSPLHF; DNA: TGTGCCACCGGACAGGGGAATTCACCCCTCCACTTT
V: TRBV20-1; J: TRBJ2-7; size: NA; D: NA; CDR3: CSAREVTYEQYF; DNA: TGCAGTGCTAGAGAGGTTACCTACGAGCAGTACTTC
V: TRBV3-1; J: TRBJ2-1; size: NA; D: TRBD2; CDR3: CASSLGGARSEQFF; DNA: TGTGCCAGCAGCCTCGGGGGGGCCCGTAGTGAGCAGTTCTTC
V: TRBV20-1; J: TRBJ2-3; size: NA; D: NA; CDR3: CSASGRLVSSTDTQYF; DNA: TGCAGTGCTAGTGGGAGACTGGTATCTAGCACAGATACGCAGTATTTT
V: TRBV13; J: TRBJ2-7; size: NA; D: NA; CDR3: CTSSLYGSSYNEQYF; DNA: TGTACCAGCAGCTTATATGGCAGCTCCTACAATGAGCAGTACTTC
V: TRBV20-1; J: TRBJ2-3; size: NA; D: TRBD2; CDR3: CSASPSGPQYF; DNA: TGCAGTGCTAGTCCTAGCGGACCGCAGTATTTT
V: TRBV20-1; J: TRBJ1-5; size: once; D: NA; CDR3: CSARDAGSLSNQPQHF; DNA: TGCAGTGCTAGAGACGCCGGGAGTCTTAGCAATCAGCCCCAGCATTTT
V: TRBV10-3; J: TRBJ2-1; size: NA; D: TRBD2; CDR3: CAISEPSGGAGNEQFF; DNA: TGTGCCATCAGTGAGCCTAGCGGGGGGGCCGGGAATGAGCAGTTCTTC
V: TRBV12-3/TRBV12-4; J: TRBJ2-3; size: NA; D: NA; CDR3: CASSLDSRTDTQYF; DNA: TGTGCCAGCAGTTTGGATAGTCGCACAGATACGCAGTATTTT
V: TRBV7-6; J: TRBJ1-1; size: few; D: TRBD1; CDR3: CASSSRQGGEAFF; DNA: TGTGCCAGCAGCTCCAGACAGGGGGGGGAAGCTTTCTTT
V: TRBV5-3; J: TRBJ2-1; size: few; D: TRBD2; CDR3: CARRTSGGAANEQFF; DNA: TGTGCCAGAAGAACTAGCGGGGGGGCCGCCAATGAGCAGTTCTTC